These 7 T cell receptor beta chains originate from one sample sequenced in a study of CD8 T cells in ankylosing spondylitis. In TCRdb, the 5' RACE reads were re-called with MiXCR into one record per CDR3 protein. Among just over 350,000 distinct CDR3 sequences listed, 20% to 25% were seen once. Source material: blood, either unsorted or a sorted T cell fraction (not recorded which). The receptor set was obtained from a male donor with ankylosing spondylitis or in good health (not recorded which).

At least ten counts were recorded for this clonotype. The chain links TRBV12-3 or TRBV12-4 to TRBJ2-7; D remains ambiguous. V gave up 5 bases and J gave up 2 bases, with 7 bases separating them. The CDR3 has 12 amino acids. CDR3 loop: CASSRQPYEQYF. The CDR3 DNA sequence: TGTGCCAGCAGTCGGCAGCCCTACGAGCAGTACTTC.

This sequence joins TRBV3-1 and TRBJ2-5; 8 nucleotides line up with TRBD2. Unmatched junction bases numbered 18, after V lost 3 bases and J lost 0 bases. Germline V gene data show CDR1 as LGHDT and CDR2 as YNNKEL (reference sequence). The CDR3 length is 20 residues. This CDR3 reads CASSQILAGGPGAHQETQYF. The CDR3 region has the DNA TGTGCCAGCAGCCAGATCCTCGCGGGGGGTCCTGGGGCCCACCAAGAGACCCAGTACTTC.

This chain connects TRBV28 to TRBJ2-1; D remains ambiguous. The CDR3 totals 14 residues. The V end lost 5 bases, the J end lost 7 bases, and 15 bases lay between the germline ends. Germline V lookup: CDR1 MDHEN, CDR2 SYDVKM. CDR3 sequence reads: CASSRAPRWNEQFF. CDR3 DNA sequence: TGTGCCAGCAGTAGGGCCCCACGTTGGAATGAGCAGTTCTTC.

The rearrangement joins TRBV7-9 to TRBJ2-7, with D maybe TRBD2 (6 bases). V was clipped by 1 base and J by 12 bases, with 10 bases between them. In germline, CDR1 is SEHNR, CDR2 FQNEAQ (reference sequence). The CDR3 runs 11 residues. CDR3 in amino acids: CASSLGGEAYF. Written as DNA, the CDR3 is TGTGCCAGCAGCTTAGGCGGGGAGGCGTACTTC.

This clonotype was observed a few times. The chain has TRBV10-3 and TRBJ2-3; D is unclear. CDR1 is ENHRY, CDR2 SYGVKD, per germline. Trimming took 6 bases from V and 4 from J, leaving 5 bases between them. The CDR3 is 11 residues long. The CDR3 protein is CAIRLPDTQYF. CDR3 bases: TGTGCCATCAGACTCCCAGATACGCAGTATTTT.

The rearrangement joins TRBV20-1 to TRBJ2-3; 11 bases fit TRBD2. The CDR3 loop spans 17 amino acids. With V trimmed by 1 base and J by 2 bases, 8 bases remained unmatched. Germline CDR1 is DFQATT and CDR2 is SNEGSKA (reference sequence). The CDR3 bases are TGCAGTGCTAGAGCTCTCTCTAGCGGGGGGACCACAGATACGCAGTATTTT. The encoded protein is CSARALSSGGTTDTQYF.

This sequence joins TRBV12-3 or TRBV12-4 and TRBJ2-1; D may be TRBD2 (5 bases). Trimming removed 8 bases at V and 7 bases at J, with 9 bases between. This CDR3 is built from 11 residues. DNA of the CDR3: TGTGCCAGCGGGGAGACAAATGAGCAGTTCTTC. Translated: CASGETNEQFF.